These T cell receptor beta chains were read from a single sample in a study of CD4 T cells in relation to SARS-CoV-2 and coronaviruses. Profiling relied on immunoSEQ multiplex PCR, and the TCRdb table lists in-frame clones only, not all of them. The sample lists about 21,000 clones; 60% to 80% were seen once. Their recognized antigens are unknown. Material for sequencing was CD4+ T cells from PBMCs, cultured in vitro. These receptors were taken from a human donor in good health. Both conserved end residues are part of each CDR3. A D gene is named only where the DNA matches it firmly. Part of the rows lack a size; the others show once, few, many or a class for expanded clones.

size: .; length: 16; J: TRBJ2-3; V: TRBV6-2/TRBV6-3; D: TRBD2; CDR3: CASSNEAGGPADTQYF; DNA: TGTGCCAGCAGTAATGAGGCGGGGGGACCCGCAGATACGCAGTATTTT
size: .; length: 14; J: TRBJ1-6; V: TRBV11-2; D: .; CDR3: CASRTTGWSSPLHF; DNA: TGTGCCAGCAGGACCACAGGGTGGAGTTCACCCCTCCACTTT
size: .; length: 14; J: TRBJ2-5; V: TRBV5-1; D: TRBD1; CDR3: CASSLGQGDETQYF; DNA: TGCGCCAGCAGCTTGGGACAGGGGGACGAGACCCAGTACTTC
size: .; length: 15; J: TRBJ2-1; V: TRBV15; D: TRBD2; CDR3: CATSSAGASYNEQFF; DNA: TGTGCCACCTCGTCAGCGGGAGCAAGCTACAATGAGCAGTTCTTC
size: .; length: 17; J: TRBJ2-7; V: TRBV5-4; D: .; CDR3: CASSRTAGLATPYEQYF; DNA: TGTGCCAGCAGCCGGACCGCCGGTCTAGCGACCCCCTACGAGCAGTACTTC
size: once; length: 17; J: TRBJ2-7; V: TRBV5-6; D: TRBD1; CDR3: CASSLTRTWDRAYEQYF; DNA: TGTGCCAGCAGCTTGACCCGAACATGGGACAGAGCCTACGAGCAGTACTTC
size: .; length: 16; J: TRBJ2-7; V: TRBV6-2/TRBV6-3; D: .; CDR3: CASSYGRSGSSYEQYF; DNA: TGTGCCAGCAGTTATGGTCGGTCAGGGAGCTCCTACGAGCAGTACTTC
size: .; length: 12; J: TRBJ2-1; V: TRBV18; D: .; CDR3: CASSPSRDEQFF; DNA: TGTGCCAGCTCACCAAGTCGGGATGAGCAGTTCTTC
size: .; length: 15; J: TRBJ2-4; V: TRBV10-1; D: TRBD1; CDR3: CASRVGQGRENIQYF; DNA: TGCGCCAGCAGGGTTGGACAGGGGCGGGAAAACATTCAGTACTTC
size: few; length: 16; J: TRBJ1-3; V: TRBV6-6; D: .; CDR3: CASSYSEASSGNTIYF; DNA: TGTGCCAGCAGTTACTCCGAGGCCTCCTCTGGAAACACCATATATTTT
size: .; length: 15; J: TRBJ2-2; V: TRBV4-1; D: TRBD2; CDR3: CASSPTSGRPGELFF; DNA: TGCGCCAGCAGCCCAACTAGCGGGAGACCCGGGGAGCTGTTTTTT
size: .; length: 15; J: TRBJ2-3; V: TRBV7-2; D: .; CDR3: CASSLEGARTDTQYF; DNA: TGTGCCAGCAGCTTAGAAGGGGCCCGCACAGATACGCAGTATTTT
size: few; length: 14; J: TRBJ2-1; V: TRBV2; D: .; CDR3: CASGGLSSYNEQFF; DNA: TGTGCCAGCGGGGGACTTTCATCCTACAATGAGCAGTTCTTC
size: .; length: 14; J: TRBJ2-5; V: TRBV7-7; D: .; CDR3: CASSSQGFQETQYF; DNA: TGTGCTAGCAGCTCCCAGGGTTTCCAAGAGACCCAGTACTTC
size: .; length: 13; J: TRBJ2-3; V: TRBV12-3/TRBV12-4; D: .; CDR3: CASSLTSADTQYF; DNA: TGTGCCAGCAGCCTTACTAGTGCAGATACGCAGTATTTT